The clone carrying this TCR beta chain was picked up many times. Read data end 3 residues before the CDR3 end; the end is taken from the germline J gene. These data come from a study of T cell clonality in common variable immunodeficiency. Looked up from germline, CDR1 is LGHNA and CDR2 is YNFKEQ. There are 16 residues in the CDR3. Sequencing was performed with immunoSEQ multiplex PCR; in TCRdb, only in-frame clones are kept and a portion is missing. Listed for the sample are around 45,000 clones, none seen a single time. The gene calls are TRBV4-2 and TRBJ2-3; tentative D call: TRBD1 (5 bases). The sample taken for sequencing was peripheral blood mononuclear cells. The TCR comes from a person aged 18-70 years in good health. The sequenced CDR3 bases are TGTGCCAGCAGCCAAGACAGGGTGGGTCGCAATCAGCCG. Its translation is CASSQDRVGRNQP. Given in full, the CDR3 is CASSQDRVGRNQPQYF.